The next 21 T cell receptor beta chains were all read from a single sample in a study of blood T cells in healthy people across ages (dated by TCRdb to 2015 to 2017). The method behind the library was 5' RACE. TCRdb shows the sequencer as Illumina HiSeq 2500. A second PCR of about 6 to 11 cycles was performed with a sample-barcoded 5' primer and a J-beta primer mix. Clones were called with MiXCR by TCRdb after fastp trimmed the public reads at Q25, and only in-frame beta chains were retained. CDR3 protein sequences are deduplicated, and each keeps its most common genes and DNA. The sample table contains hundreds of thousands of distinct CDR3 sequences; only one count was recorded for roughly 32% of them. The ten largest clones take up 15% of the sample. Sequencing input: blood. These receptors came from a woman over 75 in good health. Donor details come from another sample of the same person, matched by shared clones.

This clonotype was detected a few times. CDR3 residues: CASSAAGQPTEAFF. DNA of the CDR3: TGTGCCAGCAGTGCCGCGGGCCAACCCACTGAAGCTTTCTTT. This chain links TRBV28 with TRBJ1-1; no clear D. Trimming took off 5 bases at V and 4 bases at J, with 14 bases between the two ends. There are 14 residues in the CDR3. From germline, CDR1 is MDHEN and CDR2 SYDVKM. Full variable domain (missing parts from reference TRBV28 and TRBJ1-1): DVKVTQSSRYLVKRTGEKVFLECVQDMDHENMFWYRQDPGLGLRLIYFSYDVKMKEKGDIPEGYSVSREKKERFSLILESASTNQTSMYLCASSAAGQPTEAFFGQGTRLTVV.

V usage is TRBV4-2 and J usage is TRBJ2-7; the D is unclear. This CDR3 is 14 amino acids long. V lost 2 bases and J 1 base, leaving 9 bases between the germline ends. Germline loops: CDR1 LGHNA, CDR2 YNFKEQ. CDR3 amino acids: CASSQQPDSYEQYF. The CDR3 bases are TGTGCCAGCAGCCAACAGCCGGATTCCTACGAGCAGTACTTC.

Notes on this clonotype: One end of the junction fails to match germline, which may point to a read error. The genes are TRBV5-4 and TRBJ2-6; 7 bases are shared with TRBD1. This CDR3 is built from 15 residues. From germline, CDR1 is SGHNT and CDR2 YYREEE (reference sequence). In DNA form, the CDR3 reads TGTGCCAGCAGCCCTGACAGGGCTGGGGCCGACGTCCTGACTTTC. This codes for CASSPDRAGADVLTF.

This clonotype was recorded at least ten times. Relative to the germline gene, one junction end is altered; a read error may explain this. The chain joins TRBV20-1 to TRBJ1-5, with D maybe TRBD1 (5 bases). The CDR3 covers 13 residues. Per the germline V gene, CDR1 is DFQATT and CDR2 is SNEGSKA (reference sequence). The CDR3 region is CSAGESGNQPQHF. The DNA for the CDR3 is TGCAGTGCTGGAGAATCAGGGAACCAGCCCCAGCATTTT.

This clonotype was detected many times. The chain recombines TRBV28 with TRBJ2-7; D perhaps matches TRBD1 (6 bases). This CDR3 comprises 18 residues. The V gene's germline CDR1 is MDHEN and CDR2 SYDVKM. V was cut by 5 bases and J by 2 bases, with 25 bases left in between. In DNA, the CDR3 is TGTGCCAGCAGTCCGTCTTTTGGGACAAGGCGAGATACCTACGAGCAGTACTTC. Protein product: CASSPSFGTRRDTYEQYF.

The V call is TRBV13, the J call TRBJ1-2; 10 bases agree with TRBD1. This CDR3 has 13 amino acids. The V and J ends lost 6 bases and 7 bases, in that order; junction bases with no gene match: 5. The germline V gene encodes CDR1 PRHDT and CDR2 FYEKMQ (reference sequence). The CDR3: CASSATGGSGYTF. Here the CDR3 DNA reads TGTGCCAGCAGTGCGACAGGGGGCTCTGGCTACACCTTC.

The V and J genes are TRBV20-1 and TRBJ2-7; possibly TRBD2 for D (5 bases). CDR1 and CDR2 (germline): DFQATT, SNEGSKA (reference sequence). The CDR3 totals 11 residues. The ends were cut back, 6 bases at V and 7 bases at J, with 13 bases in the middle. The CDR3 protein is CSAEIGEEQYF. The CDR3 DNA reads as TGCAGTGCCGAAATTGGGGAGGAGCAGTACTTC.

This clonotype was picked up many times. The genes are TRBV25-1 and TRBJ2-6; no reliable D call. Trimming shortened V by 4 bases and J by 1 base, and 8 bases separated the two germline ends. There are 15 residues in the CDR3. Germline CDR1 MGHDK, CDR2 SYGVNS. The CDR3 coding sequence is TGTGCCAGCAGTGTAGGAATTTCTGGGGCCAACGTCCTGACTTTC. This encodes CASSVGISGANVLTF. Together with reference TRBV25-1 and TRBJ2-6, the CDR3 gives the full variable domain: EADIYQTPRYLVIGTGKKITLECSQTMGHDKMYWYQQDPGMELHLIHYSYGVNSTEKGDLSSESTVSRIRTEHFPLTLESARPSHTSQYLCASSVGISGANVLTFGAGSRLTVL.

The sample holds many counts of this clonotype. J is TRBJ1-2 and V is TRBV21-1; TRBD1, as called in the table, went unchecked against the DNA. TRBV21-1 counts as a pseudogene. The CDR3 totals 15 residues. The CDR3 loop is CASRTGTGVSWGYTF. DNA of the CDR3: TGTGCCAGCAGAACCGGGACGGGAGTCTCTTGGGGCTACACCTTC.

In this sample, this clonotype turned up many times. The chain employs TRBV6-1 and TRBJ2-4, with a weak D call TRBD1 (5 bases). Germline CDR1 is MNHNS and CDR2 is SASEGT. Trimming left V 3 bases short and J 3 bases short, with 12 bases between. The CDR3 totals 15 residues. The CDR3 bases are TGTGCCAGCAGTGATAGGCAGGGTGGCAAAAACATTCAGTACTTC. Translating it yields CASSDRQGGKNIQYF.

This clonotype was found many times. The chain couples TRBV6-1 to TRBJ2-4, with a possible D match to TRBD1 (7 bases). V lost 6 bases, J lost 6 bases, and 18 bases lay in between. Germline CDR1 MNHNS, CDR2 SASEGT. The CDR3 runs to 15 residues. CDR3 residues: CASSQGQAGGNIQYF. CDR3 in DNA: TGTGCCAGCAGCCAAGGACAGGCCGGGGGAAACATTCAGTACTTC.

This clonotype was counted at least ten times. This chain uses TRBV7-9 with TRBJ2-5; D remains ambiguous. This CDR3 is built from 14 residues. Looked up from germline, CDR1 is SEHNR and CDR2 is FQNEAQ (reference sequence). Trimming left V 4 bases short and J 0 bases short, with 9 bases between. The CDR3 region is CASSSSSYQETQYF. The DNA for the CDR3 is TGTGCCAGCAGCTCCTCATCGTACCAAGAGACCCAGTACTTC.

Ten or more counts support this clonotype. This rearrangement joins TRBV5-6 to TRBJ2-3; D gene uncertain. The CDR3 spans 12 residues. V was trimmed by 6 bases and J by 2 bases, leaving 7 bases between them. Germline CDR1 and CDR2: SGHDT and YYEEEE. CDR3 DNA: TGTGCCAGCACATTGTCCACAGATACGCAGTATTTT. As protein: CASTLSTDTQYF.

The table lists this clonotype with a few counts. V gene TRBV7-9 combines with J gene TRBJ1-2; TRBD1 matches 7 bases. This CDR3 is 13 amino acids long. V was clipped by 5 bases and J by 8 bases; unmatched bases: 8. Germline V gives CDR1 SEHNR, CDR2 FQNEAQ (reference sequence). The CDR3 sequence: CASSGDSYGGYTF. Here the CDR3 DNA reads TGTGCCAGCAGCGGGGACAGTTACGGCGGCTACACCTTC.

About this clonotype: The junction departs from germline at one end; a sequencing error may be responsible. V is TRBV5-1 and J is TRBJ1-4; D is uncertain. In germline, CDR1 is SGHRS, CDR2 YFSETQ. This CDR3 region has 15 residues. The CDR3 region has the DNA TGCGCCAGCAGCTTGGGAGGGAGTTCTAATGAAAAACGGTTTTTT. It encodes CASSLGGSSNEKRFF.

In the case of this clonotype: A much larger clone differs by one base, so this may be a read error. This sequence joins TRBV4-1 and TRBJ1-1, with a possible D match to TRBD1 (5 bases). CDR1 is MGHRA and CDR2 is YSYEKL in the germline V gene. The CDR3 is made up of 16 amino acids. Trimming cost V 1 base and J 0 bases, with 12 bases left between them. CDR3: CASSQVRAGMNTEAFF. Written as DNA, the CDR3 is TGCGCCAGCAGCCAAGTTAGGGCAGGGATGAACACTGAAGCTTTCTTT.

The rearrangement uses TRBV9 and TRBJ2-2; 9 positions agree with TRBD1. J was trimmed by 6 bases and V by 2 bases; bases with no gene match: 5. CDR1 and CDR2 (germline): SGDLS, YYNGEE. The CDR3 loop spans 15 amino acids. The CDR3 spells CASSVTGTGSGELFF. CDR3 sequence (DNA): TGTGCCAGCAGCGTCACAGGGACAGGGTCCGGGGAGCTGTTTTTT.

This clonotype has just a few counts. The rearrangement links TRBV6-1 to TRBJ1-5; D uncertain. The CDR3 has 15 amino acids. The V end was cut by 1 base, the J end by 0 bases, with 7 bases between. Germline V gene lookup returns CDR1 MNHNS and CDR2 SASEGT. The CDR3 here is CASSEVWDSNQPQHF. CDR3 coding DNA: TGTGCCAGCAGTGAAGTCTGGGATAGCAATCAGCCCCAGCATTTT.

The chain carries TRBV3-1 and TRBJ2-5, with a weak D call TRBD2 (5 bases). This CDR3 is built from 13 residues. CDR1 and CDR2 from the germline V gene are LGHDT and YNNKEL (reference sequence). Deletions cut 2 bases from V and 5 bases from J, with 9 bases between. The CDR3 sequence: CASSQLARETQYF. In DNA, the CDR3 is TGTGCCAGCAGCCAACTAGCACGGGAGACCCAGTACTTC.

This clonotype was seen ten or more times. The V gene is TRBV9, the J gene TRBJ2-5, with TRBD1 as a possible D gene (5 bases). V was shortened by 1 base and J by 1 base, with 11 bases between the two germline ends. The CDR3 extends over 15 amino acids. Germline V gene data show CDR1 as SGDLS and CDR2 as YYNGEE. The CDR3 coding sequence is TGTGCCAGCAGCGTATCGGCAGGGCGCCAAGAGACCCAGTACTTC. It is translated as CASSVSAGRQETQYF.

On this clonotype: A much larger clonotype is one base distant, so this may be a read error. V and J are TRBV30 and TRBJ2-5; D not certain. Germline values: CDR1 GTSNPN, CDR2 SVGIG (reference sequence). This CDR3 is 15 amino acids long. CDR3 residues: CTWSEAAPTAETQYF. The CDR3 DNA follows: TGTACCTGGAGTGAGGCCGCTCCTACGGCAGAGACCCAGTACTTC.